The entry below gives a single TCR beta chain sequence along with its context. A single count supports this clone. Which antigen it targets is not known. It has no much larger one-base neighbor in the sample; base qualities were not kept. Per the germline V gene, SGHRS is the CDR1 and YFSETQ is the CDR2. Ends trimmed: V by 4 bases, J by 0 bases; bases unmatched to a gene: 4. The CDR3 starts with the cysteine, ends with the phenylalanine, and has 14 residues. Here the CDR3 DNA is all that survives: 42 bases in frame from base 1. The cohort consisted of more than 650 healthy bone marrow donors. At the time of sampling, all cohort members were nominally healthy, though unrecorded immune exposures were likely present. The donor tested CMV seropositive and was one of the 289 seropositive cohort members. A peripheral blood sample was provided by each donor, and peripheral blood mononuclear cells were used for TCR beta sequencing. Genomic DNA was extracted from the blood cell samples with the Qiagen DNeasy Blood Extraction Kit.

The data are from a study of cytomegalovirus exposure and HLA in healthy donors (dated by TCRdb to the late 2010s). The study in broad terms: An earlier analysis of several hundred of the donors reported 276 Gb of sequence data and 95 million to 140 million unique TCR beta sequences obtained from around 180 million T cells. An early release covering 500 to 750 HLA-typed donors comprised approximately 290 gigabases of sequencing data and tens of millions of unique TCR sequences. Of the approximately 400 genotyped donors, less than 90% were placed in the genetic ancestry cluster associated with self-reported Caucasian donors. The study aimed to test whether signatures of past pathogen exposure could be identified by cataloging public T cell receptors. The study used immunosequencing to profile the T cell repertoires of 666 subjects and linked those repertoires to cytomegalovirus serostatus. A separate validation cohort of roughly 130 different subjects was used in addition to the 666-subject first cohort. To predict cytomegalovirus infection status, the study brought together high-throughput TCR immunosequencing, statistical association of individual TCRs with disease status, and machine learning. In a later analysis, previously published TCR beta repertoires from 666 donors were re-analyzed and high-resolution HLA genotyping was added so that TCR occurrence patterns could be studied. Rather than drawing on any new phenotypic data, the later analysis identified candidate immune exposures from TCR beta sequences and the way those sequences occurred across donors. In an earlier analysis of roughly 540 of the donors, high-throughput TCR beta sequencing was used to judge whether each TCR beta V gene segment behaved as functional or pseudogenic. Donor age, sex, ethnicity and CMV serostatus were collected together with the repertoire data. Genome-wide SNP genotypes for about 65% of the 666 donors were used in a later genetic analysis, which treated that subset as a discovery cohort. All discovery cohort repertoires had been generated using a single sequencing platform. HLA typing included class I and class II loci at four-digit resolution. The number of typed donors differed by locus: 629-630 for A, B, C, DRB1 and DQB1; some 500 for DQA1; approximately 610 for DPA1; and 400 to 480 for DPB1. About 5 DR-DQ haplotypes were handled as single units for association and clustering, since linkage in the cohort was strong. Among 398 genotyped donors of the cohort, an average of approximately 230,000 unique TCR beta nucleotide sequences were sequenced per donor, about a sixth of them non-productive.

Receptor amplification or capture employed the immunoSEQ multiplex PCR assay. A mixture of 60 forward primers for TCR Vbeta segments and 13 reverse primers for TCR Jbeta segments was used in the multiplex PCR. A multiplex PCR assay on genomic DNA amplified the CDR3 region of rearranged TCR beta genes. On the Illumina HiSeq System, the amplified TCR beta libraries were sequenced as 87-base-pair reads. As for the authors' bioinformatics: A later analysis counted approximately 84 million unique TCR beta chains across the approximately 700 repertoires, and roughly 9.9 million of these chains were shared by at least two donors. To remove PCR and sequencing errors, raw reads were error-corrected and collapsed into unique sequences using a nearest-neighbor algorithm that merged closely related sequences. V, D and J gene segments were assigned by aligning CDR3 sequences to IMGT reference sequences. For a sequence to be retained, a match of at least six nucleotides to both a V gene segment and a J gene segment was required. Rearrangements were called productive when the CDR3 lacked stop codons and stayed in frame with V and J; all others were non-productive. CDR3 was defined according to IMGT convention as the region running from the second conserved V-encoded cysteine to the conserved J-encoded phenylalanine. Sequences without an unambiguous match to a single V gene segment were excluded from the earlier analysis of about 640 of the donors. In an earlier analysis of several hundred of the donors, V segments were called functional above 56.7% productive rearrangements and were called segregating when the between-donor standard deviation exceeded 5%. A statistical classification framework was built to diagnose cytomegalovirus status from the catalog of TCR beta chain sequences. A later analysis assigned V and J genes by comparing TCR nucleotide sequences with IMGT/GENE-DB human TR gene sequences. A later analysis assigned CDR3 sequences and most-parsimonious VDJ recombination scenarios with the TCRdist pipeline. In a later analysis, each TCR beta chain was defined by its CDR3 amino acid sequence together with its V-gene family, and reads lacking a unique V-gene family were excluded. As a way to deal with suspected cross-contamination and a sequencing artifact, a later analysis dropped 450 to 600 nucleotide sequences that were highly shared and had low generation probability. For each public chain, a later analysis derived a clonal expansion index from normalized ranks of inferred template counts within each repertoire. In a later analysis, generation probabilities were computed with a VDJ recombination model fitted to out-of-frame rearrangements, and the resulting probabilities were checked against IGoR. Hypergeometric tests were used in a later analysis to score TCR-TCR, TCR-HLA and TCR-CMV co-occurrence, with a repertoire-size bias correction applied to the TCR pairs. In a later analysis, false discovery rates were estimated by permuting HLA or CMV assignments 20 times. A later analysis grouped co-occurring TCRs with DBSCAN, adding TCRdist sequence similarity when clustering within HLA-allele-positive subsets. Repertoires with fewer than 30,000 or more than 120,000 public chains were left out of co-occurrence clustering, as were about 5 repertoires with anomalous nucleotide sharing. As stored in TCRdb, this immuneACCESS dataset retains in-frame rearrangements with V and J assigned. A fraction of the clones does not appear; measured against another copy, unresolved V genes explain less than half of the discrepancy, and the remainder lacks a known reason. V, J and clone size are taken as reported in that table, and D and trimming were inferred from the DNA itself. For this sample the table gives 200,000 to 250,000 clones, of which 82% were detected only once. The top ten clonotypes cover 5% to 6.5% of the sample.

What the study reported, not specific to this receptor: For the cohort, immune exposure information was limited to CMV serostatus. A later analysis found that most CMV-associated TCR beta chains appeared HLA-restricted, with HLA associations seemingly driven largely by CMV exposure. Broadly in line with IMGT annotations, most TCR beta V segments showed up in productive rearrangements about 87% or about 30% of the time in an earlier analysis of 450 to 600 of the donors. A further reported finding was that TCR beta sequences accurately predicted the HLA-A and HLA-B alleles for most subjects in the first cohort. Sequencing depth was assumed to be roughly uniform across donors in the presence/absence analyses, though that assumption may not hold. At a false discovery rate of 0.05, a later analysis linked 16,000 or so TCR beta sequences to specific HLA alleles. Linkage disequilibrium might explain the correlated functional status among segregating V segments, but an unknown experimental factor could not be ruled out. In vitro tests confirmed that three of the cytomegalovirus-associated TCR beta chains recognize cytomegalovirus antigens. Most TCR sequences were seen in very few donors, while some public TCRs were found in many individuals. When HLA alleles, especially DR and DQ, strongly co-occurred, TCR associations were difficult to assign to individual alleles. Because counts were too low, roughly 17 rarely observed V segments, including chromosome 9 orphons, were left out of the earlier analysis of roughly 600 of the donors. A cluster of highly shared sequence variants was judged likely to be a technical artifact of the sequencing pipeline. Cytomegalovirus status was reported to be diagnosed by the classifier with high specificity and sensitivity in both the original and validation cohorts. A later analysis found that HLA-associated TCR beta chains were more clonally expanded and had lower generation probabilities than equally common non-associated chains. In a later analysis, several top co-occurrence clusters were reported to appear linked to parvovirus B19, influenza, CMV and Epstein-Barr virus. An association between a missense DCLRE1C variant and V-gene and J-gene trimming of TCR beta chains was found in a later genetic analysis and replicated in an independent cohort. Because the 87-base-pair reads could not distinguish some IMGT-functional V segments, including TRBV6-2 and TRBV6-3, those segments were excluded. This cohort had only TCR beta chains sequenced, and the lack of alpha or paired-chain data limited which features could be detected. Because HLA typing was unavailable for some donors at each locus, only the typed subset was used in association tests. According to the authors, the approach could potentially be generalized to other disease states and immunological phenotypes. Compared with the approximately 720-donor mean, donors in an Asian-associated ancestry cluster had fewer N-insertions in productive TCRs, according to a later genetic analysis. The study gave a list of some 150 TCR beta chains associated with cytomegalovirus. A later analysis found that TCR association rates varied across HLA loci, with DRB1 alleles showing the most associated TCRs and HLA-C alleles the fewest.

The sequenced sample was PBMCs. The chain employs TRBV5-1 and TRBJ2-7; 7 central bases correspond to TRBD2. The origin of this receptor is a woman aged 40 to 49 in good health and CMV-seropositive. The CDR3 sequence is CASSPRGGSYEQYF. The DNA sequence reads TGCGCCAGCAGCCCCCGCGGGGGCTCCTACGAGCAGTACTTC.